Listed here are 18 T cell receptor beta chains from one sample, sequenced in a study of blood T cell repertoires in COVID-19. Profiled with immunoSEQ multiplex PCR; TCRdb holds only in-frame clones, not every one. The table lists approximately 350,000 clones, 87% of them singletons. The sequenced material came from PBMCs or T cells enriched from blood (not recorded which). The receptors here all came from a woman aged 25 to 39 who had recovered from COVID-19.

The V gene is TRBV5-1, the J gene TRBJ2-7; 8 bases fit TRBD1. The germline V gene has CDR1 SGHRS and CDR2 YFSETQ. The CDR3 loop spans 15 amino acids. Unmatched junction bases numbered 11, after V lost 4 bases and J lost 5 bases. The CDR3 bases are TGCGCCAGCAGCCGAGGAGGGACAGGCGGTGACGAGCAGTACTTC. As protein: CASSRGGTGGDEQYF.

The chain links TRBV3-1 (or the pseudogene TRBV3-2) to TRBJ2-2; D unresolved. V was clipped by 2 bases and J by 3 bases, with 7 bases between them. This CDR3 spans 14 amino acids. Germline values: CDR1 LGHDT, CDR2 YNNKEL (reference sequence). The CDR3 loop is CASSQRVYTGELFF. The CDR3 nucleotides read TGTGCCAGCAGCCAACGGGTATACACCGGGGAGCTGTTTTTT.

The chain combines TRBV27 with TRBJ2-4, with TRBD2 identical over 11 bases. The germline V gene encodes CDR1 MNHEY and CDR2 SMNVEV (reference sequence). The CDR3 is made up of 14 amino acids. V lost 8 bases, J lost 6 bases, and 6 bases stayed unmatched. Here the CDR3 reads CASGTSGSPNIQYF. In DNA form, the CDR3 reads TGTGCCAGCGGAACTAGCGGGAGCCCAAACATTCAGTACTTC.

The rearrangement links TRBV5-1 to TRBJ2-7; 8 bases line up with TRBD2. Trimming took 2 bases from V and 2 from J; bases not matched to a gene: 0. CDR1 is SGHRS and CDR2 is YFSETQ in the germline V gene. This CDR3 contains 13 residues. DNA of the CDR3: TGCGCCAGCAGCTTCGGGGGGGCCTACGAGCAGTACTTC. This codes for CASSFGGAYEQYF.

J is TRBJ2-7 and V is TRBV5-1; 12 bases agree with TRBD2. V dropped 0 bases and J dropped 2; count of bases not matched to a gene: 3. CDR1 SGHRS and CDR2 YFSETQ come from the germline V gene. CDR3 length equals 16 residues. CDR3 loop: CASSLGLAGGPYEQYF. CDR3 DNA sequence: TGCGCCAGCAGCTTGGGGCTAGCGGGAGGGCCCTACGAGCAGTACTTC.

The gene calls are TRBV25-1 and TRBJ2-3, with 12 bases fitting TRBD2. The length of the CDR3 is 14 residues. Germline V gene lookup returns CDR1 MGHDK and CDR2 SYGVNS. Trimming removed 10 bases from V and 4 bases from J; junction bases left unmatched: 6. DNA for the CDR3: TGTGCCATCGGGACTAGCGGGTTCTCAGATACGCAGTATTTT. It encodes CAIGTSGFSDTQYF.

CDR3 DNA: TGTGCCAGCTCACCACCCAGGGGTAGCTACGAGCAGTACTTC. Amino acids: CASSPPRGSYEQYF. V usage is TRBV18 and J usage is TRBJ2-7; the D gene is possibly TRBD1 (6 bases). The germline V gene encodes CDR1 KGHSH and CDR2 LQKENI. The V gene lost 0 bases and the J gene lost 3 bases, with 9 bases spanning the gap. The CDR3 sequence is 14 residues long.

The V call is TRBV27, the J call TRBJ1-2, with 10 bases lining up with TRBD1. This CDR3 contains 14 residues. The germline gives CDR1 MNHEY, CDR2 SMNVEV (reference sequence). V lost 4 bases to trimming and J lost 8 bases; unmatched junction nucleotides: 7. The CDR3 coding sequence is TGTGCCAGCAGTTACTCCGGGACAGGGGACGGCTACACCTTC. It is translated as CASSYSGTGDGYTF.

The table lists this clone with many counts. Other DNA sequences in the sample encode the same CDR3. This chain uses TRBV5-6 with TRBJ2-5, with D unclear. Trimming shortened V by 0 bases and J by 3 bases, and 6 bases separated the two germline ends. CDR3 length: 13 amino acids. Germline V gene lookup returns CDR1 SGHDT and CDR2 YYEEEE. The CDR3 nucleotides read TGTGCCAGCAGCTTGGTCCTAGAAGAGACCCAGTACTTC. Protein product: CASSLVLEETQYF.

The gene calls are TRBV5-6 and TRBJ1-1; possibly TRBD1 for D (6 bases). V lost 4 bases and J 4 bases, leaving 11 bases between the germline ends. The length of the CDR3 is 13 residues. CDR1 is SGHDT, CDR2 YYEEEE, per germline. This CDR3 reads CASSPGVSTEAFF. As DNA, the CDR3 is TGTGCCAGCAGCCCAGGGGTTAGCACTGAAGCTTTCTTT.

This clone was found once. The V call is TRBV13, the J call TRBJ2-3, with 10 positions matching TRBD2. In germline, CDR1 is PRHDT, CDR2 FYEKMQ (reference sequence). The V gene end was trimmed by 3 bases and the J gene end by 1 base; junction bases not matched to a gene: 7. The CDR3 loop spans 17 amino acids. CDR3 protein: CASSLETGTSGTDTQYF. The CDR3 DNA reads TGTGCCAGCAGCTTGGAAACCGGGACTAGCGGCACAGATACGCAGTATTTT.

The chain employs TRBV4-2 and TRBJ1-4; D uncertain. The CDR3 is 17 residues long. The V gene's germline CDR1 is LGHNA and CDR2 YNFKEQ. V lost 3 bases and J 0 bases, leaving 14 bases between the germline ends. In nucleotides, the CDR3 is TGTGCCAGCAGCCACAATCCGCCCCCAGCAACTAATGAAAAACTGTTTTTT. This translates into CASSHNPPPATNEKLFF.

The CDR3 coding sequence is TGTGCCAGCAGCACTCTGAGGGATGAGGGAGGCACTGAAGCTTTCTTT. Encoded protein: CASSTLRDEGGTEAFF. The rearrangement links TRBV21-1 to TRBJ1-1. TRBV21-1 is given as a pseudogene. The CDR3 covers 16 residues.

The rearrangement uses TRBV18 and TRBJ1-1; 7 bases are a match to TRBD1. The trim removed 5 bases at V and 4 bases at J, leaving 7 bases unmatched. The CDR3 is 14 amino acids. Per the germline V gene, CDR1 is KGHSH and CDR2 is LQKENI. The CDR3 protein is CASSSFDRATEAFF. CDR3 DNA: TGTGCCAGCTCATCATTCGACAGGGCCACTGAAGCTTTCTTT.

This clone was counted between two and nine times. The rearrangement uses TRBV7-6 and TRBJ1-2, with a tentative D call TRBD1 (6 bases). The CDR3 has 13 residues. Germline assignment: CDR1 SGHVS and CDR2 FNYEAQ. Trimming removed 6 bases at V and 7 bases at J, with 15 bases between. The CDR3 DNA reads TGTGCCAGCAGTTACCTAGGGGGTTCTGGCTACACCTTC. This gives the protein CASSYLGGSGYTF.

This clone was recorded once. The CDR3 spells CASSLVGAGGNEKLFF. CDR3 bases: TGTGCCAGCAGCTTAGTCGGGGCAGGGGGGAATGAAAAACTGTTTTTT. The J gene is TRBJ1-4, the V gene TRBV7-2; 7 bases match TRBD1. Per the germline V gene, CDR1 is SGHTA and CDR2 is FQGNSA. The CDR3 extends over 16 amino acids. V lost 1 base and J lost 5; bases outside the gene matches: 7.

DNA of the CDR3: TGTGCCAGCAGCTCCCTCGACAGGGAAAACACTGAAGCTTTCTTT. It is translated as CASSSLDRENTEAFF. The rearrangement uses TRBV5-6 and TRBJ1-1, with 7 positions matching TRBD1. V lost 3 bases and J lost 2; bases outside the gene matches: 7. Germline CDR1 is SGHDT and CDR2 is YYEEEE. The CDR3 runs 15 residues. Full variable domain (outside the CDR3, taken from reference TRBV5-6 and TRBJ1-1): DAGVTQSPTHLIKTRGQQVTLRCSPKSGHDTVSWYQQALGQGPQFIFQYYEEEERQRGNFPDRFSGHQFPNYSSELNVNALLLGDSALYLCASSSLDRENTEAFFGQGTRLTVV.

In its sample, this clone was seen a few times. This CDR3 is CSASSGLANSYEQYF. CDR3 nucleotide sequence: TGCAGTGCTAGTTCTGGACTAGCTAACTCCTACGAGCAGTACTTC. The chain employs TRBV20-1 and TRBJ2-7; 8 positions agree with TRBD2. The CDR3 runs to 15 residues. Germline assignment: CDR1 DFQATT and CDR2 SNEGSKA (reference sequence). J lost 0 bases, V lost 3 bases, and 7 bases had no gene match.